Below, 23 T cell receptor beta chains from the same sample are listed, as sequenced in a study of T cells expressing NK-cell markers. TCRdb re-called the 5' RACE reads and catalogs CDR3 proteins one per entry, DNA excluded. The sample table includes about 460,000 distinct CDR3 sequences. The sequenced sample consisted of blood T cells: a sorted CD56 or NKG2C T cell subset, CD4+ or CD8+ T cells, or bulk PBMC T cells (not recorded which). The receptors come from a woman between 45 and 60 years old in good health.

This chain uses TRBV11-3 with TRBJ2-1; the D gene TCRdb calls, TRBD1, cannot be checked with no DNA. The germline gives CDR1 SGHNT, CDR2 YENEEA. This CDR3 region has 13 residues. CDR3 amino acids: CASSPGTYLEQFF.

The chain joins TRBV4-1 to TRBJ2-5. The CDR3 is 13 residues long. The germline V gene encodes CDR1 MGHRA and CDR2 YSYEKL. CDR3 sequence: CASSQVGLETQYF.

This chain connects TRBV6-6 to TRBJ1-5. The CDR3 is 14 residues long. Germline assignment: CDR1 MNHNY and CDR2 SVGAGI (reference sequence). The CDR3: CASTVAGGVQPQHF.

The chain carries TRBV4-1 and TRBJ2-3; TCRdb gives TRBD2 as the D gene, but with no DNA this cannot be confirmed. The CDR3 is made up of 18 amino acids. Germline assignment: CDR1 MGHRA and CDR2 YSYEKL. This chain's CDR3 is CASSQDLTSGRSADTQYF.

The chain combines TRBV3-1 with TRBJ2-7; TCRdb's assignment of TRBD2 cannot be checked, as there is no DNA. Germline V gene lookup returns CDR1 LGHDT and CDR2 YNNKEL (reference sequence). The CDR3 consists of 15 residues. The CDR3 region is CASSKGLPFPYEQYF.

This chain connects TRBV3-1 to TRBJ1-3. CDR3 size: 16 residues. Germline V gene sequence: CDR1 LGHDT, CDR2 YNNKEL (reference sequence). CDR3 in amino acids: CASSQVHSGLGNTIYF.

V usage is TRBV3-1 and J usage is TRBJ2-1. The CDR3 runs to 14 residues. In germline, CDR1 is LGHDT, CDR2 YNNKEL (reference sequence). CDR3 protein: CASSHGARYNEQFF.

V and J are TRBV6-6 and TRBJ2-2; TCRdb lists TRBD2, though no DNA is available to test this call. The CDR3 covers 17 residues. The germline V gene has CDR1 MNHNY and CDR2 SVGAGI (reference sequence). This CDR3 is CASSSAVGGSQSGELFF.

CDR3 residues: CATTSDGFNEQFF. The chain joins TRBV24-1 to TRBJ2-1. CDR3 length: 13 amino acids. CDR1 and CDR2 (germline): KGHDR, SFDVKD.

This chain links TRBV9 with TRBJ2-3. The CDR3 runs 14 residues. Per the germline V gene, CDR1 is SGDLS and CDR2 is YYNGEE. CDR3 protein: CASSPVGQTDTQYF.

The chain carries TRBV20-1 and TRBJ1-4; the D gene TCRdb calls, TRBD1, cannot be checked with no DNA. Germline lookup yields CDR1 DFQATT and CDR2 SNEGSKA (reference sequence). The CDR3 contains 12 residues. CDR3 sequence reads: CSAPGTDEKLFF.

The CDR3: CASSPLDRAGTQYF. The chain uses TRBV14 and TRBJ2-5; the TCRdb call, TRBD1, lacks DNA for checking. Germline CDR1 and CDR2: SGHDN and FVKESK. The CDR3 is 14 amino acids.

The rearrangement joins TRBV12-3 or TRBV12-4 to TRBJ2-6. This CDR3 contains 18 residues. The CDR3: CASSLAGDSSSGANVLTF.

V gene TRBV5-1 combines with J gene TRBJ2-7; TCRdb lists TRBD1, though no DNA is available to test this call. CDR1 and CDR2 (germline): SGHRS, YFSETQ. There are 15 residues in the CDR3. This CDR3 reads CASSLAFGGVSEQYF.

The chain's CDR3 is CASSPRLAEASGANVLTF. The genes are TRBV3-1 and TRBJ2-6; the TCRdb call, TRBD2, lacks DNA for checking. CDR1 is LGHDT and CDR2 is YNNKEL in the germline V gene (reference sequence). The CDR3 runs 18 residues.

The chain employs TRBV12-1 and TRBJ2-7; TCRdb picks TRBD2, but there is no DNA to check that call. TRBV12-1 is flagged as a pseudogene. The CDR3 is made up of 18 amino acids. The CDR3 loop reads CASSFWVRLAATPYEQYF.

The CDR3 sequence is CASSYRVSSGGYTF. The chain combines TRBV5-6 with TRBJ1-2; TCRdb's D call of TRBD1 is untestable without DNA. Germline CDR1 SGHDT, CDR2 YYEEEE. This CDR3 region has 14 residues.

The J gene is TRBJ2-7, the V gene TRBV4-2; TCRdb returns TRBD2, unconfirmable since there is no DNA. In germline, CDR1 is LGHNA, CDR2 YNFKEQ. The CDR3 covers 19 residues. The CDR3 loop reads CASSRDPSRPRELIYEQYF.

The CDR3 protein is CASSFLPSGNEQFF. V is TRBV27 and J is TRBJ2-1; TCRdb's D call, TRBD2, is unchecked because there is no DNA. The CDR3 spans 14 residues. Germline V gene data show CDR1 as MNHEY and CDR2 as SMNVEV (reference sequence).

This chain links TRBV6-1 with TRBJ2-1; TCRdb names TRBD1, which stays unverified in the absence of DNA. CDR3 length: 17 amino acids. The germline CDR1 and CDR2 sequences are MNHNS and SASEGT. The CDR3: CASSENLGQGAYNEQFF.

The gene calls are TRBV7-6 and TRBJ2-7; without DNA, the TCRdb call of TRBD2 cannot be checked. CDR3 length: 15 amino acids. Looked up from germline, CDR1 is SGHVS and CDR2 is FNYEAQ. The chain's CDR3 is CASSSGDSPTYEQYF.

CDR3 loop: CASSLSSGLGSYNEQFF. This chain connects TRBV7-2 to TRBJ2-1; the TRBD1 assignment by TCRdb is unverifiable without DNA. Per the germline V gene, CDR1 is SGHTA and CDR2 is FQGNSA. This CDR3 comprises 17 residues.

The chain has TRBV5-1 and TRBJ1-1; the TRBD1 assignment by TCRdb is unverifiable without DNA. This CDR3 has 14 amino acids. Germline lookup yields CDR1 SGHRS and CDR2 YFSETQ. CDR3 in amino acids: CASSSGTGYTEAFF.